The 15 T cell receptor beta chains below were found in one sample sequenced in a study of cytotoxic CD8 clonotypes in ibrutinib-treated CLL. Data came from immunoSEQ multiplex PCR; TCRdb stores just in-frame clones and leaves some out. The sample contains roughly 130,000 clones, around 93% of which appear only once. Material: PBMCs, obtained after 12 months of ibrutinib treatment. The receptors derive from a human donor with chronic lymphocytic leukemia.

This chain uses TRBV9 with TRBJ1-2; D remains unclear. CDR3 length: 12 amino acids. V lost 2 bases and J 6 bases, leaving 8 bases between the germline ends. The germline V gene encodes CDR1 SGDLS and CDR2 YYNGEE. CDR3 DNA: TGTGCCAGCAGCGTTGTTTTCGATGGCTACACCTTC. Residues: CASSVVFDGYTF.

This chain joins TRBV7-2 and TRBJ2-3, with D unclear. Trimming shortened V by 4 bases and J by 6 bases, and 8 bases separated the two germline ends. Germline assignment: CDR1 SGHTA and CDR2 FQGNSA. The CDR3 totals 12 residues. The CDR3 region is CASSSDADTQYF. The CDR3 DNA sequence: TGTGCCAGCAGCTCCGATGCGGATACGCAGTATTTT.

The table lists this clone with a count of one. This rearrangement joins TRBV30 to TRBJ1-3; D is unclear. CDR1 is GTSNPN and CDR2 is SVGIG in the germline V gene (reference sequence). V lost 0 bases to trimming and J lost 4 bases, with 4 bases between them. CDR3 length: 12 amino acids. CDR3 in DNA: TGTGCCTGGAGTGTAGAGGGAAACACCATATATTTT. Encoded protein: CAWSVEGNTIYF.

This clone has a single count. CDR3 in amino acids: CSVKGTPYNEQFF. The CDR3 nucleotides read TGCAGCGTTAAAGGGACTCCGTACAATGAGCAGTTCTTC. The chain recombines TRBV29-1 with TRBJ2-1, with D possibly TRBD2 on 6 matching bases. V was cut by 5 bases and J by 4 bases, with 12 bases left in between. The germline V gene encodes CDR1 SQVTM and CDR2 ANQGSEA. The CDR3 has 13 amino acids.

The chain is built from TRBV7-9 and TRBJ2-2; tentatively, D is TRBD2 (5 bases). Germline CDR1 SEHNR, CDR2 FQNEAQ (reference sequence). V shed 2 bases and J shed 6 bases, with 7 bases lying between them. This CDR3 is built from 13 residues. The CDR3 loop is CASSLRTPGELFF. DNA of the CDR3: TGTGCCAGCAGCTTACGGACTCCCGGGGAGCTGTTTTTT. The entire variable domain, with the rest obtained from reference TRBV7-9 and TRBJ2-2, is as follows: DTGVSQNPRHKITKRGQNVTFRCDPISEHNRLYWYRQTLGQGPEFLTYFQNEAQLEKSRLLSDRFSAERPKGSFSTLEIQRTEQGDSAMYLCASSLRTPGELFFGEGSRLTVL.

The rearrangement uses TRBV19 and TRBJ2-7; TRBD1 matches 9 bases. CDR1 and CDR2 (germline): LNHDA, SQIVND (reference sequence). The CDR3 contains 16 residues. With 10 bases clipped from V and 6 bases from J, the junction kept 19 bases outside the gene matches. Written as DNA, the CDR3 is TGTGCCACCCAGCGGATGACCGGGACAGGGTGGGGCGAGCAGTACTTC. The encoded protein is CATQRMTGTGWGEQYF.

The chain recombines TRBV5-1 with TRBJ2-2, with 9 bases identical to TRBD2. The CDR3 spans 21 residues. From germline, CDR1 is SGHRS and CDR2 YFSETQ. V was clipped by 0 bases and J by 1 base; unmatched bases: 16. CDR3 sequence (DNA): TGCGCCAGCAGCTTGGCCAATTACGCTAGCGGGACGGCTTTGAACACCGGGGAGCTGTTTTTT. This codes for CASSLANYASGTALNTGELFF.

The chain couples TRBV19 to TRBJ1-5, with 7 nucleotides matching TRBD1. CDR3 size: 15 residues. Germline-derived CDR1 and CDR2 are LNHDA and SQIVND (reference sequence). J was trimmed by 2 bases and V by 6 bases; bases with no gene match: 7. The CDR3 protein is CASSPGQWGNQPQHF. In DNA form, the CDR3 reads TGTGCCAGTAGCCCGGGACAGTGGGGCAATCAGCCCCAGCATTTT. Variable domain in full (rest from reference TRBV19 and TRBJ1-5): DGGITQSPKYLFRKEGQNVTLSCEQNLNHDAMYWYRQDPGQGLRLIYYSQIVNDFQKGDIAEGYSVSREKKESFPLTVTSAQKNPTAFYLCASSPGQWGNQPQHFGDGTRLSIL.

The chain carries TRBV18 and TRBJ2-5; D is perhaps TRBD2 (6 bases). This CDR3 is built from 12 residues. Germline CDR1 reads KGHSH; CDR2 reads LQKENI. V lost 6 bases and J 5 bases, leaving 10 bases between the germline ends. The CDR3 DNA follows: TGTGCCAGCTCGGGGGGTACGGAGACCCAGTACTTC. Translation: CASSGGTETQYF.

The chain joins TRBV5-1 to TRBJ2-1; D is possibly TRBD1 (6 bases). CDR1 is SGHRS, CDR2 YFSETQ, per germline. The CDR3 sequence is 14 residues long. Trimming stripped 0 bases from V and 7 bases from J, with 11 bases between. The CDR3 sequence is CASSLEGDENEQFF. CDR3 bases: TGCGCCAGCAGCTTGGAGGGGGACGAAAATGAGCAGTTCTTC.

This sequence joins TRBV7-9 and TRBJ1-5; maybe TRBD1 (6 bases). The CDR3 has 13 amino acids. The ends were cut back, 5 bases at V and 12 bases at J, with 17 bases in the middle. CDR1 and CDR2 from the germline V gene are SEHNR and FQNEAQ (reference sequence). The CDR3 bases are TGTGCCAGCAGCGGGGGGCGGACTCATGGCCAGCATTTT. Translating gives CASSGGRTHGQHF.

The chain is built from TRBV4-3 and TRBJ2-7, with D maybe TRBD2 (5 bases). Germline CDR1 is LGHNA and CDR2 is YSLEER. The CDR3 is 15 residues long. The ends were cut back, 0 bases at V and 4 bases at J, with 13 bases in the middle. The CDR3 spells CASSQDPSRTYEQYF. CDR3 DNA: TGCGCCAGCAGCCAAGACCCTAGCCGAACTTACGAGCAGTACTTC.

V usage is TRBV29-1 and J usage is TRBJ2-3; D unresolved. With 6 bases removed from V and 0 bases from J, the gap between germline ends came to 16 bases. CDR3 length: 15 amino acids. Germline CDR1 SQVTM, CDR2 ANQGSEA. CDR3 sequence (DNA): TGCAGCGTCCACTACTCGGCGCCTAGCACAGATACGCAGTATTTT. As protein: CSVHYSAPSTDTQYF.

Only a few counts were recorded for this clone. This chain joins TRBV15 and TRBJ2-3, with D possibly TRBD2 on 6 matching bases. Germline CDR1 LNHNV, CDR2 YYDKDF (reference sequence). The CDR3 has 15 residues. V dropped 0 bases and J dropped 4 bases, with 11 bases sitting between them. CDR3 amino acids: CATSRDRASADTQYF. CDR3 nucleotides: TGTGCCACCAGCAGAGATAGGGCTAGCGCAGATACGCAGTATTTT. The whole variable domain, filled in from reference TRBV15 and TRBJ2-3, reads DAMVIQNPRYQVTQFGKPVTLSCSQTLNHNVMYWYQQKSSQAPKLLFHYYDKDFNNEADTPDNFQSRRPNTSFCFLDIRSPGLGDTAMYLCATSRDRASADTQYFGPGTRLTVL.

This chain joins TRBV5-1 and TRBJ1-1; D is unresolved. Germline CDR1 SGHRS, CDR2 YFSETQ. The CDR3 sequence is 14 residues long. Trimming took 0 bases from V and 3 from J, leaving 9 bases between them. Written as DNA, the CDR3 is TGCGCCAGCAGCTTGGGAGGCAGTTACACTGAAGCTTTCTTT. Translation gives CASSLGGSYTEAFF. Based on the CDR3 plus reference TRBV5-1 and TRBJ1-1, the full variable domain is KAGVTQTPRYLIKTRGQQVTLSCSPISGHRSVSWYQQTPGQGLQFLFEYFSETQRNKGNFPGRFSGRQFSNSRSEMNVSTLELGDSALYLCASSLGGSYTEAFFGQGTRLTVV.